These 28 T cell receptor beta chains were all obtained from the same sample, sequenced in a study of T cell responses to AZD1222 COVID-19 vaccine. The protocol was immunoSEQ multiplex PCR, while the TCRdb copy is restricted to in-frame clones and leaves out a portion. The sample includes roughly 100,000 clones, less than 95% of them seen just once. The specimen was peripheral blood, collected on day 0 of AZD1222 vaccination. The source is an adult in good health.

V and J are TRBV19 and TRBJ1-5; a weak D match, TRBD1 (6 bases). V lost 6 bases to trimming and J lost 11 bases, with 17 bases between them. Per germline, CDR1 LNHDA and CDR2 SQIVND (reference sequence). The CDR3 consists of 13 residues. The CDR3 protein is CASRLAQGRAQHF. The CDR3 DNA reads as TGTGCCAGTAGGCTCGCACAGGGCAGGGCCCAGCATTTT.

V and J are TRBV27 and TRBJ2-5, with 11 bases that match TRBD2. CDR3 size: 19 residues. V gave up 1 base and J gave up 2 bases; unmatched junction bases: 12. Germline assignment: CDR1 MNHEY and CDR2 SMNVEV (reference sequence). CDR3 amino acids: CASSLWGPMGLAAQETQYF. The CDR3 DNA reads TGTGCCAGCAGTTTATGGGGCCCAATGGGACTAGCGGCACAAGAGACCCAGTACTTC.

This chain joins TRBV4-2 and TRBJ2-3; D may match TRBD1 or TRBD2 (5 bases each). This CDR3 comprises 14 residues. Trimming took off 0 bases at V and 7 bases at J, with 11 bases between the two ends. Germline CDR1 reads LGHNA; CDR2 reads YNFKEQ. The CDR3, as DNA: TGTGCCAGCAGCCAAGATTTGGGGGTGAATACGCAGTATTTT. Encoded protein: CASSQDLGVNTQYF.

The V gene is TRBV24-1, the J gene TRBJ2-1; TRBD1 aligns across 7 bases. Germline V lookup: CDR1 KGHDR, CDR2 SFDVKD. CDR3 length: 14 residues. Trimming took 4 bases from V and 7 from J; bases not matched to a gene: 6. The CDR3 sequence: CATSDRTGKNEQFF. CDR3 nucleotides: TGTGCCACCAGTGACAGGACAGGAAAGAATGAGCAGTTCTTC.

Comments on this clone: The same CDR3 is also encoded by other DNA sequences in this sample. This sequence joins TRBV18 and TRBJ1-1; D not certain. Germline V lookup: CDR1 KGHSH, CDR2 LQKENI. CDR3 length: 13 amino acids. V was cut by 3 bases and J by 1 base, with 6 bases left in between. CDR3 residues: CASSPPWNTEAFF. The CDR3 nucleotides are TGTGCCAGCTCACCTCCCTGGAACACTGAAGCTTTCTTT.

This chain connects TRBV30 to TRBJ1-5; the match to TRBD1 covers 7 bases. The CDR3 runs 15 residues. V lost 5 bases and J lost 3; bases outside the gene matches: 10. The V gene's germline CDR1 is GTSNPN and CDR2 SVGIG (reference sequence). CDR3 loop: CAWGSRGLYNQPQHF. DNA of the CDR3: TGTGCCTGGGGATCCAGGGGGTTATACAATCAGCCCCAGCATTTT.

The chain recombines TRBV6-1 with TRBJ1-5; the D is unclear. This CDR3 is built from 13 residues. V gave up 1 base and J gave up 8 bases, with 9 bases separating them. The V gene's germline CDR1 is MNHNS and CDR2 SASEGT. CDR3 loop: CASSEVPPEPQHF. DNA for the CDR3: TGTGCCAGCAGTGAAGTTCCCCCGGAGCCCCAGCATTTT.

V is TRBV19 and J is TRBJ1-3; D is unresolved. Trimming removed 3 bases at V and 4 bases at J, with 10 bases between. CDR3 size: 14 residues. Germline V gives CDR1 LNHDA, CDR2 SQIVND (reference sequence). The CDR3 region is CASSIRTDGNTIYF. Here the CDR3 DNA reads TGTGCCAGTAGTATTCGGACCGACGGAAACACCATATATTTT.

The V and J genes are TRBV29-1 and TRBJ1-1, with no clear D. V gave up 6 bases and J gave up 3 bases, with 14 bases separating them. The length of the CDR3 is 13 residues. Germline CDR1 reads SQVTM; CDR2 reads ANQGSEA. CDR3 protein: CSVTKEVDTEAFF. CDR3 coding DNA: TGCAGCGTCACAAAGGAAGTGGACACTGAAGCTTTCTTT.

V is TRBV5-1 and J is TRBJ2-5; D remains unclear. With 4 bases removed from V and 1 base from J, the gap between germline ends came to 11 bases. CDR3 length: 14 amino acids. Germline V gives CDR1 SGHRS, CDR2 YFSETQ. The CDR3 spells CASSLGRLQETQYF. CDR3 nucleotide sequence: TGCGCCAGCAGCCTCGGCAGACTCCAAGAGACCCAGTACTTC.

The chain employs TRBV7-9 and TRBJ1-2; D possibly corresponds to TRBD1 (6 bases). Trimming took off 5 bases at V and 4 bases at J, with 14 bases between the two ends. The CDR3 extends over 14 amino acids. Germline V lookup: CDR1 SEHNR, CDR2 FQNEAQ (reference sequence). The DNA of the CDR3 is TGTGCCAGCAGCCATATAGGGGGTATCTATGGCTACACCTTC. This gives the protein CASSHIGGIYGYTF. Drawing the rest from reference TRBV7-9 and TRBJ1-2, the complete variable domain is DTGVSQNPRHKITKRGQNVTFRCDPISEHNRLYWYRQTLGQGPEFLTYFQNEAQLEKSRLLSDRFSAERPKGSFSTLEIQRTEQGDSAMYLCASSHIGGIYGYTFGSGTRLTVV.

This chain uses TRBV28 with TRBJ2-7, with D possibly being TRBD2 (7 bases). The V end lost 5 bases, the J end lost 4 bases, and 15 bases lay between the germline ends. The CDR3 contains 14 residues. CDR1 MDHEN and CDR2 SYDVKM come from the germline V gene. This CDR3 reads CASSRGGAFYEQYF. The CDR3 bases are TGTGCCAGCAGTCGAGGGGGGGCGTTTTACGAGCAGTACTTC.

V is TRBV4-1 and J is TRBJ1-6; TRBD1 matches 9 bases. CDR1 and CDR2 from the germline V gene are MGHRA and YSYEKL. This CDR3 has 14 amino acids. V was pared by 2 bases and J by 10 bases, with 3 bases of the junction left unmatched. The CDR3 protein is CASSQRQGDSPLHF. In DNA, the CDR3 is TGCGCCAGCAGCCAACGACAGGGGGACTCACCCCTCCACTTT.

The chain carries TRBV3-1 (or the pseudogene TRBV3-2) and TRBJ1-5; D call uncertain. There are 16 residues in the CDR3. Germline loops: CDR1 LGHDT, CDR2 YNNKEL (reference sequence). Trimming took 0 bases from V and 0 from J, leaving 9 bases between them. The CDR3 DNA is TGTGCCAGCAGCCAAGATGGCGGGGTTAGCAATCAGCCCCAGCATTTT. Translating it yields CASSQDGGVSNQPQHF.

This clone occurred a few times. This rearrangement joins TRBV28 to TRBJ1-2; D remains ambiguous. CDR1 MDHEN and CDR2 SYDVKM come from the germline V gene. The CDR3 contains 14 residues. Trimming left V 5 bases short and J 4 bases short, with 14 bases between. The CDR3, as DNA: TGTGCCAGCAGTCCAGCCCAGGCCAGCTATGGCTACACCTTC. This encodes CASSPAQASYGYTF.

The chain combines TRBV2 with TRBJ2-7; TRBD2 might be the D (5 bases). Between the trimmed V and J ends, which lost 2 bases and 2 bases, there was a span of 7 bases. The CDR3 consists of 13 residues. The germline gives CDR1 SNHLY, CDR2 FYNNEI. The CDR3 spells CASSELATYEQYF. CDR3 nucleotides: TGTGCCAGCAGTGAACTAGCCACCTACGAGCAGTACTTC.

The chain employs TRBV11-2 and TRBJ1-2; a possible D gene is TRBD1 (5 bases). V was clipped by 0 bases and J by 8 bases, with 16 bases between them. This CDR3 has 15 residues. Germline CDR1 is SGHAT and CDR2 is FQNNGV. The CDR3 bases are TGTGCCAGCAGCTTAGATCGAGGTGGGGGGGAAGGCTACACCTTC. Protein: CASSLDRGGGEGYTF.

V gene TRBV5-4 combines with J gene TRBJ1-2; D perhaps matches TRBD1 (5 bases). Germline V gives CDR1 SGHNT, CDR2 YYREEE (reference sequence). The length of the CDR3 is 15 residues. V was pared by 4 bases and J by 6 bases, with 19 bases between. The DNA for the CDR3 is TGTGCCAGCAGCGCCTGGGGGACGGCACCACATGGCTACACCTTC. Protein sequence: CASSAWGTAPHGYTF. The full variable domain, with the rest looked up from reference TRBV5-4 and TRBJ1-2, is ETGVTQSPTHLIKTRGQQVTLRCSSQSGHNTVSWYQQALGQGPQFIFQYYREEENGRGNFPPRFSGLQFPNYSSELNVNALELDDSALYLCASSAWGTAPHGYTFGSGTRLTVV.

This clone was seen only a few times. The CDR3, as DNA: TGCGCCAGCAGCCCCGAACTAGCGGGGGAAGAGCAGTACTTC. This sequence encodes CASSPELAGEEQYF. The genes are TRBV5-1 and TRBJ2-7; 11 bases agree with TRBD2. Per the germline V gene, CDR1 is SGHRS and CDR2 is YFSETQ. The CDR3 extends over 14 amino acids. After removal of 4 bases from V and 7 bases from J, the junction contained 7 bases not matched to a gene.

This clone was recorded once. The genes are TRBV5-1 and TRBJ2-5; 11 bases align to TRBD2. The CDR3 loop spans 15 amino acids. Germline loops: CDR1 SGHRS, CDR2 YFSETQ. V shed 2 bases, J shed 3 bases, and the junction held 3 bases outside the gene matches. The DNA for the CDR3 is TGCGCCAGCAGCTTCTATAGCGGGGGGGAAGAGACCCAGTACTTC. Residues: CASSFYSGGEETQYF.

CDR3 residues: CASSPTEYNTEAFF. CDR3 in DNA: TGTGCCAGCTCACCGACAGAATATAACACTGAAGCTTTCTTT. The genes are TRBV18 and TRBJ1-1, with D possibly TRBD1 on 5 matching bases. Germline CDR1 KGHSH, CDR2 LQKENI. V shed 3 bases and J shed 2 bases, with 10 bases lying between them. The CDR3 totals 14 residues.

The chain uses TRBV25-1 and TRBJ1-1, with D unclear. Germline loops: CDR1 MGHDK, CDR2 SYGVNS. Trimming removed 8 bases from V and 0 bases from J, with 7 bases in between. The CDR3 runs to 12 residues. The CDR3 nucleotides are TGTGCCAGCGGATTCATGAACACTGAAGCTTTCTTT. Protein product: CASGFMNTEAFF.

This sequence joins TRBV6-5 and TRBJ1-4; D unclear. V dropped 5 bases and J dropped 8 bases, with 15 bases sitting between them. Germline V gene sequence: CDR1 MNHEY, CDR2 SVGAGI. This CDR3 is built from 14 residues. The CDR3 here is CASSLDNRGEKLFF. The CDR3 bases are TGTGCCAGCAGTCTAGACAACAGAGGCGAAAAACTGTTTTTT.

This rearrangement joins TRBV6-5 to TRBJ1-1, with D possibly being TRBD1 (6 bases). Trimming cost V 2 bases and J 6 bases, with 10 bases left between them. The CDR3 is 13 amino acids. Germline V gene data show CDR1 as MNHEY and CDR2 as SVGAGI. The CDR3 bases are TGTGCCAGCAGTTACAGACAGGCCGCTGAAGCTTTCTTT. This codes for CASSYRQAAEAFF.

The J gene is TRBJ2-1, the V gene TRBV11-2, with 9 bases identical to TRBD1. Looked up from germline, CDR1 is SGHAT and CDR2 is FQNNGV. The V gene end was trimmed by 5 bases and the J gene end by 4 bases; junction bases not matched to a gene: 6. This CDR3 spans 15 amino acids. CDR3 DNA: TGTGCCAGCAGCGGTCCGGGACAGGGTTACAATGAGCAGTTCTTC. Amino acid sequence: CASSGPGQGYNEQFF.

V gene TRBV5-6 combines with J gene TRBJ2-2; TRBD2 matches 8 bases. CDR3 length equals 16 residues. V lost 6 bases to trimming and J lost 5 bases; unmatched junction nucleotides: 12. Germline V lookup: CDR1 SGHDT, CDR2 YYEEEE. As DNA, the CDR3 is TGTGCCAGCAAGGTTGGGACTAGTCTTAATACCGGGGAGCTGTTTTTT. This codes for CASKVGTSLNTGELFF.

This clone has just one count. V usage is TRBV13 and J usage is TRBJ2-1, with D perhaps given as TRBD1 or TRBD2 (5 bases each). The CDR3 runs 16 residues. V was clipped by 1 base and J by 0 bases, with 10 bases between them. Germline assignment: CDR1 PRHDT and CDR2 FYEKMQ (reference sequence). CDR3 protein: CASSLVEGNSYNEQFF. The DNA of the CDR3 is TGTGCCAGCAGCTTAGTAGAGGGGAACTCCTACAATGAGCAGTTCTTC.

The genes are TRBV5-6 and TRBJ2-7; possible D gene TRBD1, 6 bases. CDR3 length: 13 residues. V was clipped by 3 bases and J by 1 base, with 8 bases between them. Germline-derived CDR1 and CDR2 are SGHDT and YYEEEE. CDR3 amino acids: CASSYGTSYEQYF. CDR3 bases: TGTGCCAGCAGCTACGGGACATCCTACGAGCAGTACTTC.